Below are 22 T cell receptor beta chains sequenced from a single sample in a study of regulatory T cells in long-lasting Graves disease. Researchers made TCR beta libraries by using iRepertoire HTBI primers and running Arm-PCR on CDR3 regions. TCRdb independently ran MiXCR on the multiplex PCR reads; one entry per CDR3 protein. This table holds 700,000 or so distinct CDR3 sequences, around 30% found once. Stated time point: persistent/refractory GD, antithyroid drugs over 5 years with positive TRAb. Isolated PBMC RNA provided the starting material for the TCR library. The sequences come from peripheral blood mononuclear cells (PBMCs), collected when the disease was refractory, from a patient treated with antithyroid drugs. Every receptor here comes from a female donor with Graves disease.

The rearrangement joins TRBV7-9 to TRBJ2-7; TRBD1 might be the D (5 bases). Germline V CDR1 and CDR2: SEHNR, FQNEAQ (reference sequence). V lost 3 bases to trimming and J lost 3 bases, with 12 bases between them. The CDR3 is made up of 14 amino acids. The CDR3 loop is CASSFRELSYEQYF. Written as DNA, the CDR3 is TGTGCCAGCAGCTTCAGGGAACTGAGCTACGAGCAGTACTTC.

The sample holds a few counts of this clonotype. The chain links TRBV6-1 to TRBJ2-7; tentative D call: TRBD2 (6 bases). This CDR3 region has 15 residues. V was shortened by 10 bases and J by 4 bases, with 23 bases between the two germline ends. Germline V gives CDR1 MNHNS, CDR2 SASEGT. The CDR3 DNA sequence: TGTGCCACTAAGCCCTTCGGAGGGAGTTCTTACGAGCAGTACTTC. Encoded protein: CATKPFGGSSYEQYF.

This clonotype was counted a few times. This rearrangement joins TRBV19 to TRBJ2-2; the D gene is possibly TRBD2 (5 bases). Trimming took off 3 bases at V and 2 bases at J, with 19 bases between the two ends. The CDR3 length is 18 residues. Germline-derived CDR1 and CDR2 are LNHDA and SQIVND (reference sequence). In DNA form, the CDR3 reads TGTGCCAGTAGTATCCAGGTAGCGTTCGTAATTAACACCGGGGAGCTGTTTTTT. This sequence encodes CASSIQVAFVINTGELFF. The full variable domain, completed using reference TRBV19 and TRBJ2-2, is DGGITQSPKYLFRKEGQNVTLSCEQNLNHDAMYWYRQDPGQGLRLIYYSQIVNDFQKGDIAEGYSVSREKKESFPLTVTSAQKNPTAFYLCASSIQVAFVINTGELFFGEGSRLTVL.

The chain employs TRBV20-1 and TRBJ2-2, with 9 bases identical to TRBD1. V lost 0 bases and J lost 4; bases outside the gene matches: 12. The CDR3 loop spans 18 amino acids. CDR1 is DFQATT and CDR2 is SNEGSKA in the germline V gene (reference sequence). The CDR3 DNA sequence: TGCAGTGCTAGAGACTCGACAGGGGGAGGGGTGGTCACCGGGGAGCTGTTTTTT. It translates to CSARDSTGGGVVTGELFF.

There are a few counts of this clonotype. This sequence joins TRBV29-1 and TRBJ1-1; D gene unclear. This CDR3 spans 12 amino acids. Trimming shortened V by 4 bases and J by 4 bases, and 10 bases separated the two germline ends. In germline, CDR1 is SQVTM, CDR2 ANQGSEA. This CDR3 reads CSVATLVTEAFF. The CDR3 bases are TGCAGCGTTGCCACTTTGGTCACTGAAGCTTTCTTT.

CDR3: CASSDPDEQYF. The CDR3 DNA reads as TGTGCCAGCAGTGATCCCGACGAGCAGTACTTC. This chain uses TRBV6-1 with TRBJ2-7; D ambiguous. The CDR3 extends over 11 amino acids. Per germline, CDR1 MNHNS and CDR2 SASEGT. The germline V and J ends were trimmed by 3 bases and 5 bases, with 5 bases remaining between them.

This clonotype occurred many times. The chain uses TRBV6-1 and TRBJ2-7; the D is unclear. The CDR3 runs 13 residues. V gave up 6 bases and J gave up 4 bases, with 13 bases separating them. The germline V gene encodes CDR1 MNHNS and CDR2 SASEGT. The chain's CDR3 is CASRVTSLYEQYF. CDR3 nucleotides: TGTGCCAGCAGGGTCACGAGCCTGTACGAGCAGTACTTC.

This clonotype was detected many times. V is TRBV5-6 and J is TRBJ2-5, with 10 bases matching TRBD1. The CDR3 runs 15 residues. The J segment lost 5 bases and the V segment lost 0 bases, leaving 4 bases of the junction unmatched. Germline assignment: CDR1 SGHDT and CDR2 YYEEEE. CDR3 in DNA: TGTGCCAGCAGCTTGGGGACAGGGGGAGGTGAGACCCAGTACTTC. Translating it yields CASSLGTGGGETQYF.

The rearrangement joins TRBV14 to TRBJ2-2, with D unclear. The CDR3 has 16 residues. Trimming removed 1 base from V and 0 bases from J, with 9 bases in between. Germline CDR1 reads SGHDN; CDR2 reads FVKESK. As DNA, the CDR3 is TGTGCCAGCAGCCAAGTCAACAGAGCGAACACCGGGGAGCTGTTTTTT. This codes for CASSQVNRANTGELFF.

This chain uses TRBV29-1 with TRBJ1-1; 7 positions agree with TRBD1. The CDR3 consists of 13 residues. Germline values: CDR1 SQVTM, CDR2 ANQGSEA. The J segment lost 5 bases and the V segment lost 7 bases, leaving 10 bases of the junction unmatched. CDR3 DNA: TGCAGCGCCCAGCAGCAGGGGGGAACTGAAGCTTTCTTT. This encodes CSAQQQGGTEAFF.

The chain combines TRBV24-1 with TRBJ1-1, with TRBD1 identical over 7 bases. The germline V gene has CDR1 KGHDR and CDR2 SFDVKD. The ends lost 5 bases at V and 1 base at J; junction bases unmatched: 3. The CDR3 sequence is 14 residues long. CDR3 sequence (DNA): TGTGCCACCAGTGGTAGGGGGCCGAACACTGAAGCTTTCTTT. This codes for CATSGRGPNTEAFF.

In its sample, this clonotype was seen a few times. The chain recombines TRBV12-3 or TRBV12-4 with TRBJ2-5, with D possibly being TRBD2 (6 bases). V gave up 5 bases and J gave up 7 bases, with 20 bases separating them. CDR3 size: 15 residues. In nucleotides, the CDR3 is TGTGCCAGCAGTCAACGGGACTCCGCTAAAGGGACCCAGTACTTC. It encodes CASSQRDSAKGTQYF.

The V gene is TRBV28, the J gene TRBJ1-3, with D hard to call. The germline V gene encodes CDR1 MDHEN and CDR2 SYDVKM. V dropped 1 base and J dropped 0 bases, with 13 bases sitting between them. The CDR3 has 17 residues. CDR3 bases: TGTGCCAGCAGTTTATTCCCACGTGAGACCTCTGGAAACACCATATATTTT. Protein: CASSLFPRETSGNTIYF.

At least ten counts were recorded for this clonotype. The chain links TRBV20-1 to TRBJ1-5, with 7 nucleotides matching TRBD1. The V gene's germline CDR1 is DFQATT and CDR2 SNEGSKA (reference sequence). V lost 0 bases, J lost 7 bases, and 9 bases stayed unmatched. The CDR3 has 15 residues. Here the CDR3 reads CSARDPQGVVQPQHF. CDR3 DNA sequence: TGCAGTGCTAGAGACCCGCAGGGGGTGGTGCAGCCCCAGCATTTT.

The J gene is TRBJ1-1, the V gene TRBV3-1, with D uncertain. V dropped 0 bases and J dropped 3 bases, with 11 bases sitting between them. Germline CDR1 reads LGHDT; CDR2 reads YNNKEL (reference sequence). The CDR3 covers 15 residues. The CDR3 here is CASSQDQGLDTEAFF. The CDR3 nucleotides are TGTGCCAGCAGCCAAGATCAAGGCTTGGACACTGAAGCTTTCTTT.

The gene calls are TRBV11-2 and TRBJ2-5; TRBD2 matches 9 bases. The CDR3 length is 16 residues. V gave up 5 bases and J gave up 5 bases; unmatched junction bases: 12. Germline values: CDR1 SGHAT, CDR2 FQNNGV. CDR3 sequence reads: CASSPEWVAGVETQYF. The CDR3 nucleotides are TGTGCCAGCAGCCCAGAGTGGGTAGCGGGAGTGGAGACCCAGTACTTC.

The chain recombines TRBV20-1 with TRBJ1-2; weak D call: TRBD1 (5 bases). CDR1 and CDR2 (germline): DFQATT, SNEGSKA (reference sequence). V was pared by 6 bases and J by 8 bases, with 19 bases between. The CDR3 length is 13 residues. The CDR3 DNA sequence: TGCAGTGCGCGTTTTCGGGACCCCGGGGGCTACACCTTC. It translates to CSARFRDPGGYTF.

The table lists this clonotype with many counts. The chain uses TRBV28 and TRBJ1-5, with D possibly matching TRBD1 (6 bases). Germline V gives CDR1 MDHEN, CDR2 SYDVKM. Trimming stripped 1 base from V and 1 base from J, with 11 bases between. The CDR3 covers 16 residues. The DNA of the CDR3 is TGTGCCAGCAGTTTATTGAAGGGGGTAAGCAATCAGCCCCAGCATTTT. Its protein is CASSLLKGVSNQPQHF.

This clonotype was counted at least ten times. The CDR3 sequence is CASSSDRGEFQPQHF. Written as DNA, the CDR3 is TGTGCCAGCAGTTCCGACAGGGGCGAGTTTCAGCCCCAGCATTTT. The V call is TRBV6-2 or TRBV6-3, the J call TRBJ1-5, with 8 bases lining up with TRBD1. CDR1 is MNHEY, CDR2 SVGEGT, per germline. Trimming removed 4 bases from V and 6 bases from J; junction bases left unmatched: 8. CDR3 length: 15 residues.

This clonotype was detected many times. The chain joins TRBV6-2 or TRBV6-3 to TRBJ2-7; D remains unclear. V shed 6 bases and J shed 3 bases, with 6 bases lying between them. The CDR3 has 11 residues. Germline CDR1 reads MNHEY; CDR2 reads SVGEGT. CDR3 amino acids: CASSSLYEQYF. CDR3 DNA: TGTGCCAGCAGCTCCCTCTACGAGCAGTACTTC.

This chain joins TRBV30 and TRBJ1-2; 8 bases fit TRBD1. The V segment lost 3 bases and the J segment 10 bases; nucleotides outside the gene matches: 10. The CDR3 is 13 amino acids. Germline V gene sequence: CDR1 GTSNPN, CDR2 SVGIG (reference sequence). CDR3 residues: CAWRGTGSRIYTF. In DNA form, the CDR3 reads TGTGCCTGGAGAGGGACAGGAAGTAGAATCTACACCTTC.

J is TRBJ2-1 and V is TRBV12-3 or TRBV12-4; TRBD2 is a possible D gene (6 bases). The V and J ends lost 5 bases and 5 bases respectively, with 16 bases between them. The CDR3 loop spans 15 amino acids. CDR3 bases: TGTGCCAGCAGTGAACTCGGGACTCTTGACAATGAGCAGTTCTTC. It codes for CASSELGTLDNEQFF.